The 32 T cell receptor beta chains reported below all come from one sample, sequenced in a study of blood T cell repertoires in COVID-19. Generated by immunoSEQ multiplex PCR, the TCRdb table keeps only in-frame clones and is missing some. The profile shows about 250,000 clones, roughly 89% of them singletons. Sequencing was performed on peripheral blood. Every receptor here comes from a woman aged 35 to 49 who had recovered from COVID-19.

The chain is built from TRBV7-3 and TRBJ1-1; D ambiguous. Germline loops: CDR1 SGHTA, CDR2 FQGTGA. This CDR3 has 14 amino acids. Trimming left V 2 bases short and J 1 base short, with 8 bases between. The CDR3 here is CASSLGNQNTEAFF. The CDR3, as DNA: TGTGCCAGCAGCTTAGGCAACCAGAACACTGAAGCTTTCTTT. Looking up the rest from reference TRBV7-3 and TRBJ1-1 gives the full variable domain: GAGVSQTPSNKVTEKGKYVELRCDPISGHTALYWYRQSLGQGPEFLIYFQGTGAADDSGLPNDRFFAVRPEGSVSTLKIQRTERGDSAVYLCASSLGNQNTEAFFGQGTRLTVV.

The chain couples TRBV11-2 to TRBJ1-2; TRBD1 agrees at 9 bases. Germline V gene lookup returns CDR1 SGHAT and CDR2 FQNNGV. The CDR3 sequence is 14 residues long. Trimming removed 5 bases from V and 7 bases from J; junction bases left unmatched: 8. The CDR3 DNA is TGTGCCAGCAGCCCAAGGACAGGGGCGGTTGGCTACACCTTC. The encoded protein is CASSPRTGAVGYTF.

V and J are TRBV3-1 (or the pseudogene TRBV3-2) and TRBJ2-6; 8 bases agree with TRBD2. The length of the CDR3 is 17 residues. V trimming: 4 bases; J trimming: 2 bases; junction bases outside the gene matches: 7. Germline V CDR1 and CDR2: LGHDT, YNNKEL (reference sequence). The CDR3 is CASSRRPGGAGANVLTF. In DNA form, the CDR3 reads TGTGCCAGCAGCCGCAGGCCGGGGGGGGCTGGGGCCAACGTCCTGACTTTC.

The chain couples TRBV11-3 to TRBJ2-1, with D unresolved. V was trimmed by 5 bases and J by 11 bases, leaving 16 bases between them. Per germline, CDR1 SGHNT and CDR2 YENEEA. This CDR3 comprises 13 residues. This chain's CDR3 is CASSTIEYPKQFF. The CDR3 DNA reads as TGTGCCAGCAGCACCATAGAGTATCCGAAGCAGTTCTTC.

This clone was seen a single time. The chain's CDR3 is CAISDQGTAKYGYTF. CDR3 coding DNA: TGTGCCATCAGTGATCAGGGGACCGCGAAATATGGCTACACCTTC. This chain joins TRBV10-3 and TRBJ1-2; weak D call: TRBD1 (6 bases). The CDR3 has 15 amino acids. The V gene's germline CDR1 is ENHRY and CDR2 SYGVKD. The germline V and J ends were trimmed by 3 bases and 5 bases, with 16 bases remaining between them.

The rearrangement uses TRBV10-1 and TRBJ1-1; no definite D call. Germline CDR1 and CDR2: WNHNN and SYGVQD (reference sequence). V lost 7 bases and J lost 1, with 10 bases in between. This CDR3 has 13 amino acids. In DNA, the CDR3 is TGCGCCAGCAAGAGGGCAGAGAACACTGAAGCTTTCTTT. Protein sequence: CASKRAENTEAFF.

The sample holds a few counts of this clone. This chain joins TRBV20-1 and TRBJ1-6; 9 bases line up with TRBD1. CDR1 and CDR2 (germline): DFQATT, SNEGSKA (reference sequence). This CDR3 contains 15 residues. Trimming removed 3 bases from V and 9 bases from J; junction bases left unmatched: 9. CDR3 sequence (DNA): TGCAGTGCTAGTTCCCCGGGACAGGGAGGTTCACCCCTCCACTTT. This gives the protein CSASSPGQGGSPLHF.

V gene TRBV20-1 combines with J gene TRBJ1-5, with no clear D. The CDR3 spans 11 residues. V was trimmed by 6 bases and J by 15 bases, leaving 18 bases between them. Per the germline V gene, CDR1 is DFQATT and CDR2 is SNEGSKA (reference sequence). Written as DNA, the CDR3 is TGCAGTGCGCGGTCAAGATCTTCTCTGCATTTT. It translates to CSARSRSSLHF.

This chain connects TRBV2 to TRBJ2-7, with a weak D call TRBD2 (5 bases). Germline CDR1 is SNHLY and CDR2 is FYNNEI. This CDR3 spans 14 amino acids. Trimming pared 4 bases from V and 0 bases from J, leaving 10 bases between. The CDR3 DNA reads TGTGCCAGCAGTGTAACCGGGAACTCCTACGAGCAGTACTTC. Translation: CASSVTGNSYEQYF.

This sequence joins TRBV11-2 and TRBJ1-4, with TRBD1 matching over 11 bases. The V segment lost 6 bases and the J segment 0 bases; nucleotides outside the gene matches: 21. The length of the CDR3 is 22 residues. CDR1 and CDR2 from the germline V gene are SGHAT and FQNNGV. The CDR3 DNA reads as TGTGCCAGCAGTTCCCCGGGGGCGCGGGACAGGGGGGAACCAGCAACTAATGAAAAACTGTTTTTT. This translates into CASSSPGARDRGEPATNEKLFF.

The chain is built from TRBV15 and TRBJ1-2; maybe TRBD1 (5 bases). Trimming took off 1 base at V and 3 bases at J, with 15 bases between the two ends. Germline V gene data show CDR1 as LNHNV and CDR2 as YYDKDF (reference sequence). The CDR3 consists of 16 residues. DNA for the CDR3: TGTGCCACCAGCAGAGCAAAAACAGGTCGGGACTATGGCTACACCTTC. Translating it yields CATSRAKTGRDYGYTF.

For the CDR3, the DNA is TGTGCCAGCAGCTTAGCTCCCAGGAATGAGGAAAAACTGTTTTTT. This gives the protein CASSLAPRNEEKLFF. The chain uses TRBV7-9 and TRBJ1-4; D remains unclear. The CDR3 covers 15 residues. The V end was cut by 0 bases, the J end by 8 bases, with 13 bases between. Germline-derived CDR1 and CDR2 are SEHNR and FQNEAQ (reference sequence).

The V and J genes are TRBV18 and TRBJ2-5, with a weak D call TRBD1 (6 bases). The CDR3 consists of 15 residues. Germline V CDR1 and CDR2: KGHSH, LQKENI. Trimming removed 5 bases at V and 1 base at J, with 14 bases between. The CDR3 region has the DNA TGTGCCAGCTCAACCAGGGGAAATTCCCAAGAGACCCAGTACTTC. The encoded protein is CASSTRGNSQETQYF.

This sequence joins TRBV28 and TRBJ2-1, with D possibly being TRBD1 (5 bases). CDR3 length: 17 amino acids. V was shortened by 5 bases and J by 4 bases, with 21 bases between the two germline ends. Germline values: CDR1 MDHEN, CDR2 SYDVKM. In DNA, the CDR3 is TGTGCCAGCAGTAGCTATTGGGCAGGGCTCGGGTACAATGAGCAGTTCTTC. It encodes CASSSYWAGLGYNEQFF.

This clone has just one count. The V call is TRBV9, the J call TRBJ1-2, with TRBD1 identical over 7 bases. V lost 0 bases, J lost 8 bases, and 16 bases stayed unmatched. The CDR3 runs 17 residues. Germline V lookup: CDR1 SGDLS, CDR2 YYNGEE. CDR3 nucleotide sequence: TGTGCCAGCAGCGTAGCACAGGGGCCGAGGGCGTATGAGGGCTACACCTTC. It translates to CASSVAQGPRAYEGYTF.

V gene TRBV3-1 (or the pseudogene TRBV3-2) combines with J gene TRBJ1-5; perhaps TRBD1 as D (6 bases). There are 16 residues in the CDR3. V was shortened by 0 bases and J by 3 bases, with 12 bases between the two germline ends. Per germline, CDR1 LGHDT and CDR2 YNNKEL (reference sequence). CDR3 bases: TGTGCCAGCAGCCAAGATTGGGGGCGCGTCAATCAGCCCCAGCATTTT. Protein sequence: CASSQDWGRVNQPQHF.

The chain is built from TRBV6-5 and TRBJ1-1; TRBD1 might be the D (5 bases). Germline values: CDR1 MNHEY, CDR2 SVGAGI. This CDR3 comprises 15 residues. The ends were cut back, 0 bases at V and 2 bases at J, with 10 bases in the middle. CDR3 in DNA: TGTGCCAGCAGTTACTCGACAGCATCAAACACTGAAGCTTTCTTT. It codes for CASSYSTASNTEAFF.

The V gene is TRBV6-1, the J gene TRBJ2-3, with 9 bases lining up with TRBD2. V was clipped by 3 bases and J by 8 bases; unmatched bases: 9. The CDR3 is 15 amino acids. Germline CDR1 MNHNS, CDR2 SASEGT. This CDR3 reads CASSEVAGAPGTQYF. The CDR3 nucleotides read TGTGCCAGCAGTGAGGTAGCGGGGGCCCCAGGTACGCAGTATTTT.

This chain links TRBV10-3 with TRBJ1-1; D is perhaps TRBD1 (5 bases). The CDR3 consists of 12 residues. Germline CDR1 reads ENHRY; CDR2 reads SYGVKD. Trimming stripped 4 bases from V and 6 bases from J, with 9 bases between. Written as DNA, the CDR3 is TGTGCCATCAGTGGAGAAGGGGCTGAAGCTTTCTTT. Translating it yields CAISGEGAEAFF.

V gene TRBV28 combines with J gene TRBJ1-2; D unclear. The germline CDR1 and CDR2 sequences are MDHEN and SYDVKM. V was pared by 6 bases and J by 11 bases, with 13 bases between. This CDR3 is 11 amino acids long. CDR3: CASSLDFLYTF. The CDR3 DNA is TGTGCCAGCAGCCTGGACTTCTTATACACCTTC.

The J gene is TRBJ1-4, the V gene TRBV11-2; D might be TRBD1 (6 bases). Germline-derived CDR1 and CDR2 are SGHAT and FQNNGV. This CDR3 is built from 14 residues. The V gene lost 5 bases and the J gene lost 7 bases, with 14 bases spanning the gap. CDR3 sequence: CASSPQGQVEKLFF. In nucleotides, the CDR3 is TGTGCCAGCAGCCCCCAGGGGCAGGTTGAAAAACTGTTTTTT.

The chain has TRBV7-6 and TRBJ1-1; a possible D gene is TRBD1 (6 bases). CDR1 and CDR2 from the germline V gene are SGHVS and FNYEAQ. V shed 5 bases and J shed 7 bases, with 17 bases lying between them. This CDR3 comprises 14 residues. DNA of the CDR3: TGTGCCAGCAGCAGTCCGGGGCAGGGGAATGAAGCTTTCTTT. Translated: CASSSPGQGNEAFF.

J is TRBJ1-6 and V is TRBV7-2; D not resolved. The CDR3 runs to 15 residues. Germline lookup yields CDR1 SGHTA and CDR2 FQGNSA. V was pared by 2 bases and J by 7 bases, with 12 bases between. CDR3 in DNA: TGTGCCAGCAGCTTACTCGGGAACGGGAATTCACCCCTCCACTTT. It codes for CASSLLGNGNSPLHF.

The CDR3 sequence is CASSESQGEGTEAFF. As DNA, the CDR3 is TGTGCCAGTAGTGAATCACAGGGGGAGGGCACTGAAGCTTTCTTT. The V gene is TRBV19, the J gene TRBJ1-1, with TRBD1 matching 8 bases. From germline, CDR1 is LNHDA and CDR2 SQIVND (reference sequence). The V and J ends lost 5 bases and 4 bases, in that order; junction bases with no gene match: 9. The CDR3 runs to 15 residues.

The rearrangement links TRBV4-2 to TRBJ2-7, with TRBD1 identical over 11 bases. The CDR3 extends over 16 amino acids. Germline CDR1 is LGHNA and CDR2 is YNFKEQ. V lost 2 bases and J lost 7; bases outside the gene matches: 10. This CDR3 reads CASSQQWGQGGFEQYF. In DNA form, the CDR3 reads TGTGCCAGCAGCCAACAGTGGGGACAGGGGGGGTTTGAGCAGTACTTC.

The chain uses TRBV19 and TRBJ1-2; D ambiguous. The V gene's germline CDR1 is LNHDA and CDR2 SQIVND (reference sequence). CDR3 size: 14 residues. V lost 5 bases and J lost 0, with 10 bases in between. CDR3 DNA sequence: TGTGCCAGTAGTCTACAGAGTGCTAACTATGGCTACACCTTC. Translation gives CASSLQSANYGYTF.

This chain joins TRBV19 and TRBJ2-1; 9 bases map to TRBD2. The V and J ends lost 1 base and 9 bases, in that order; junction bases with no gene match: 10. This CDR3 spans 16 amino acids. The germline V gene has CDR1 LNHDA and CDR2 SQIVND (reference sequence). The CDR3 nucleotides are TGTGCCAGTAGTATAGTTGTTGGCGGGGGGGGTGGTGAGCAGTTCTTC. This gives the protein CASSIVVGGGGGEQFF.

The chain uses TRBV3-1 (or the pseudogene TRBV3-2) and TRBJ2-1; 10 bases are shared with TRBD2. The V segment lost 6 bases and the J segment 5 bases; nucleotides outside the gene matches: 4. The CDR3 runs to 14 residues. Per the germline V gene, CDR1 is LGHDT and CDR2 is YNNKEL (reference sequence). CDR3 protein: CASRLGLANNEQFF. CDR3 in DNA: TGTGCCAGCAGGCTGGGACTAGCGAACAATGAGCAGTTCTTC.

The chain employs TRBV28 and TRBJ1-5; D is undetermined. Germline assignment: CDR1 MDHEN and CDR2 SYDVKM. Trimming removed 4 bases from V and 4 bases from J, with 5 bases in between. The CDR3 runs 12 residues. The CDR3 reads CASSSRNQPQHF. CDR3 nucleotide sequence: TGTGCCAGCAGTTCTAGGAATCAGCCCCAGCATTTT.

V and J are TRBV19 and TRBJ1-5; no clear D. Germline V CDR1 and CDR2: LNHDA, SQIVND (reference sequence). V gave up 6 bases and J gave up 4 bases, with 4 bases separating them. The CDR3 spans 11 residues. The CDR3 coding sequence is TGTGCCAGTAGCGGGAATCAGCCCCAGCATTTT. It yields the protein CASSGNQPQHF. The entire variable domain, with the rest obtained from reference TRBV19 and TRBJ1-5, is as follows: DGGITQSPKYLFRKEGQNVTLSCEQNLNHDAMYWYRQDPGQGLRLIYYSQIVNDFQKGDIAEGYSVSREKKESFPLTVTSAQKNPTAFYLCASSGNQPQHFGDGTRLSIL.

The chain uses TRBV27 and TRBJ2-2; D is possibly TRBD2 (7 bases). The CDR3 runs to 15 residues. V lost 6 bases and J lost 3, with 14 bases in between. Germline lookup yields CDR1 MNHEY and CDR2 SMNVEV (reference sequence). DNA for the CDR3: TGTGCCAGCAGCGAACGGGGGGCGGACACCGGGGAGCTGTTTTTT. It is translated as CASSERGADTGELFF.

This sequence joins TRBV6-2 or TRBV6-3 and TRBJ1-2, with TRBD1 as a possible D gene (6 bases). Germline V lookup: CDR1 MNHEY, CDR2 SVGEGT. V dropped 4 bases and J dropped 8 bases, with 14 bases sitting between them. The CDR3 is 13 residues long. The CDR3 here is CASSSNTGTGYTF. The CDR3 nucleotides read TGTGCCAGCAGTTCGAACACCGGGACAGGCTACACCTTC.